This entry features one T cell receptor beta chain sequence. The antigen remains unidentified. This entry comes from a study of persistence of HIV-infected CD4 T cells. Study summary: Isolated cells were CMV- and HIV-1 Gag-responding CD4+ T cells.

J gave up 4 bases and V 6 bases, and 4 bases lay outside the gene matches. This CDR3 has 13 amino acids. The libraries were made with immunoSEQ version 4 in survey mode. Assay: immunoSEQ multiplex PCR; the TCRdb copy retains only in-frame clones and omits some. The sample records about 36,000 clones, around 86% being singletons. An overlapping HIV-1 Gag peptide pool stimulated these cells at about 0.94 ug/peptide/mL. CD40L/CD69 double-negative CD45RO-high memory CD4+ T cells were collected. This TCR derives from an adult with HIV. The donor label of this sample is uncertain. V and J are TRBV12-3 or TRBV12-4 and TRBJ1-2; 8 bases line up with TRBD1. Sequenced material: cultured CD4+ T cells from PBMCs, taken from a patient who received antiretroviral therapy. The CDR3 region has the DNA TGTGCCAGCAGCCCGGACAGGGCCTATGGCTACACCTTC. It codes for CASSPDRAYGYTF.